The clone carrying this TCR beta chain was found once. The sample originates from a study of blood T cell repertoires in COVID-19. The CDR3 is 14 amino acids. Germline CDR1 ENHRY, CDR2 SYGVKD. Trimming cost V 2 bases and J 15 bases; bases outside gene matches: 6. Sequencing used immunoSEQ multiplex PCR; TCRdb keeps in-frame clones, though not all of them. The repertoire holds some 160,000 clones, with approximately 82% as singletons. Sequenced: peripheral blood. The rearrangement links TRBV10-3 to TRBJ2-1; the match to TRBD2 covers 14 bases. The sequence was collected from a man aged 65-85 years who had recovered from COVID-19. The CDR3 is CAISEPGLAGVRFF. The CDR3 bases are TGTGCCATCAGTGAGCCGGGACTAGCGGGAGTTCGGTTCTTC.